This T cell receptor (beta chain) was obtained from a study of esophageal squamous cell carcinoma under preoperative chemotherapy. On this clonotype itself: The germline gene is not matched at one end of the junction; a read error may be the cause.

From the PCR reads, TCRdb called clonotypes with MiXCR, one entry per CDR3 protein. The table shows around 11,000 distinct CDR3 sequences, with roughly 60% occurring only once. The CDR3 is made up of 12 amino acids. As for time point: after preoperative PTX-NDP chemotherapy. The TCR originated in a human donor with esophageal squamous cell carcinoma. The donor label of this sample is uncertain. V usage is TRBV12-3 or TRBV12-4 and J usage is TRBJ2-3; D is uncertain. This specimen was collected from a patient given preoperative chemotherapy. CDR3 protein: CASSPTANEQYF. For the CDR3, the DNA is TGTGCCAGCAGTCCCACAGCGAATGAGCAGTATTTC.